This TCR beta chain appears in the sequencing data of a study of T-cell memory formation after mild COVID-19. On the study more broadly: In these data, TCR clusters were largely donor specific.

TCRdb itself ran the 5' RACE reads through MiXCR, one entry per CDR3 protein. The sample records about 430,000 distinct CDR3 sequences, 20% to 25% being singletons. This clonotype showed up just a few times. The CDR3 covers 14 residues. Germline CDR1 and CDR2: SGHTA and FQGNSA. J lost 6 bases, V lost 2 bases, and 5 bases had no gene match. The chain has TRBV7-2 and TRBJ1-2, with TRBD1 matching 8 bases. The TCR comes from an adult woman who had mild COVID-19 (a few samples of this study predate the infection). Cell type and time point are not known. The sequencing sample was made of PBMCs or a T cell subset sorted from them (not recorded which). The CDR3 protein is CASSLRPGGDGYTF. For the CDR3, the DNA is TGTGCCAGCAGCTTACGCCCAGGGGGCGATGGCTACACCTTC.